This entry concerns a single T cell receptor (beta chain). Its antigen remains unidentified. Per-base qualities were not stored, and no clone one base away is much larger. Only healthy Caucasian donors were included. Three pairs of female monozygotic twins, all aged roughly 18 to 29 years, were included in the twin cohort. Miltenyi CD45RO+ enrichment and human naive T-cell isolation kits were used to isolate memory (CD45RO+) and naive T cells from PBMC. The germline V gene encodes CDR1 SGHNT and CDR2 YYREEE (reference sequence). Reading from cysteine to phenylalanine, the CDR3 counts 14 amino acids. CDR3 DNA is the only sequence kept; it has 42 bases, read in frame from the first base. V gives up 4 bases and J gives up 9 bases, and the segment between their germline ends measures 17 bases. The data were taken from a study of identical twins (TCRdb year 2016). In the study overall: TCR alpha and beta repertoires from monozygotic twins, unrelated adults of various ages and cord blood were deep-sequenced to test whether fetal clonotypes persist. To rule out contamination, the twin experiments were replicated at different times with different library preparation protocols.

The paper's findings and limits, for the study overall: Out-of-frame TCR alpha sharing in monozygotic twins was systematically underestimated by recombination models, whereas sharing between unrelated individuals was in agreement with the recombination models. Because the same donors could not be followed over many years, conclusions were based on cross-sectional statistical analysis. Fewer insertions were carried by abundant cord blood beta clonotypes, a similar but weaker trend appeared in young adult naive repertoires, and no such trend appeared in memory repertoires. Zero-insertion analyses could be partly confounded by invariant T cells such as MAIT and iNKT, though diverse VJ usage argued against such confounding for most clonotypes. In beta out-of-frame sequences, excess twin sharing was weaker, because having fewer shared sequences lowered the signal-to-noise ratio. Compared with coincidental sharing between unrelated individuals, out-of-frame TCR alpha sequences shared between twins had an excess of sequences with low generation probability.

Receptors were amplified or captured by 5' RACE. This sample was sequenced with an Illumina HiSeq 2000. A universal primer binding site was introduced by template switching, and a unique molecular identifier was present in the final cDNA, enabling accurate counting of TCR cDNA molecules. Specific primers in the conserved constant-segment region were used to synthesize first-strand cDNA for the TCR alpha and beta chains. To control for contamination, each cDNA library was double barcoded with a SMART-Mk sample barcode plus Illumina barcodes. TruSeq adapter sequences and Illumina sample barcodes were added in two successive PCR steps. The TCR alpha and beta cDNA libraries were sequenced on the Illumina HiSeq platform using custom primers. The study's processing was this. Raw reads were processed with MiGEC to extract unique molecular identifiers, and MiXCR was used to determine CDR3 positions. For each individual, recombination models were inferred using an EM algorithm with the repgenHMM and IGoR tools. The tcR package in R was used for shared clonotype analysis, with sharing normalized by the product of cloneset sizes. To study raw recombination without the effects of thymic and clonal selection, out-of-frame nonproductive sequences were analyzed. The public reads were run again by TCRdb, first through fastp at Q25 and then through MiXCR, and only productive beta chains were kept. CDR3 protein duplicates are merged, each entry listing the most common genes and DNA. The V and J calls and clone size come from TCRdb's table, not from the authors' own analysis. A total of about 280,000 distinct CDR3 sequences appear in this sample, about 8.1% of them only once. In total, the top ten clones hold over 2% of the sample.

The data also belong to a second study, concerning yellow fever vaccine responses in identical twins. Per that second paper: The authors reported that the T cell response to vaccination in identical twins appeared partly convergent and partly personalized. In identical twins, the study followed T cell clones that responded to the vaccine with precision.

The receptor chain draws on TRBV5-4 and TRBJ2-1; perhaps TRBD1 is the D gene, with 5 bases matching. The sequenced sample was memory (CD45RO+) T cells sorted from blood. The cell subset or site label corresponds to: CD45RO+ enriched T cells. The sequence was obtained from a woman between 18 and 29 years old in good health. The CDR3 region: CASSPARQTSEQFF. The DNA reads TGTGCCAGCAGCCCCGCCCGACAGACCAGTGAGCAGTTCTTC.